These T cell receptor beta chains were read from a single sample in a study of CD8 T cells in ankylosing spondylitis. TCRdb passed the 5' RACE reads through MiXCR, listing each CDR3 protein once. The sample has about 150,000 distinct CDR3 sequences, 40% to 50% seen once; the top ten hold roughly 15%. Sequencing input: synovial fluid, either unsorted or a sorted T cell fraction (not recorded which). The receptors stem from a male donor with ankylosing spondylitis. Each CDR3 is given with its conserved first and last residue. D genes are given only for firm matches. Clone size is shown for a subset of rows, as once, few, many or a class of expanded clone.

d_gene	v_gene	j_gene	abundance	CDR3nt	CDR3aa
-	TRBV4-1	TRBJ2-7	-	TGCGCCAGCACCCCAACCCCCTGGGGTACCTACGAGCAGTACTTC	CASTPTPWGTYEQYF
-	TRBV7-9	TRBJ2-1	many	TGTGCCAGCAGCTCCGGGGGTGCCTACAATGAGCAGTTCTTC	CASSSGGAYNEQFF
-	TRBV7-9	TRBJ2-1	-	TGTGCCAGCAGCCCCGCCTGGGGCAGGGGCCTCTACAATGAGCAGTTCTTC	CASSPAWGRGLYNEQFF
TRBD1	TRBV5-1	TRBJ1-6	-	TGCGCCAGCAGCTCGTCCTTCGGGACAGCCCAAAACTTTTCACCCCTCCACTTT	CASSSSFGTAQNFSPLHF
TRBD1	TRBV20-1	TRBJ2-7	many	TGCAGTGCTAGACCTCTACAGACAGGGAACTACGAGCAGTACTTC	CSARPLQTGNYEQYF
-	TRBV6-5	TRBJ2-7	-	TGTGCCAGCAGTTACTATGGCCTCATCAGCGAGCAGTACTTC	CASSYYGLISEQYF
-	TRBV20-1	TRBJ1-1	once	TGCAGGGAGGGACTGCTGAACACTGAAGCTTTCTTT	CREGLLNTEAFF
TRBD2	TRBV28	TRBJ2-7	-	TGTGCCAGCAGCTCGGGACTAGCGATTCCCTACGAGCAGTACTTC	CASSSGLAIPYEQYF
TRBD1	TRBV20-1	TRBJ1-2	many	TGCAGTGCTAGTTCTTACAGGGGGGATTATGGCTACACCTTC	CSASSYRGDYGYTF
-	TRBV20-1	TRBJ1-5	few	TGCAGTGCTACCTTGTGGGGCAATCAGCCCCAGCATTTT	CSATLWGNQPQHF
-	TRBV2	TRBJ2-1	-	TGTGCCAGCAGTGATACGGGGGCTTGGAATGAGCAGTTCTTC	CASSDTGAWNEQFF
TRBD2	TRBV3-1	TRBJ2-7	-	TGTGCCAGCAGCCAAGGGACTAGTTTCTACGAGCAGTACTTC	CASSQGTSFYEQYF
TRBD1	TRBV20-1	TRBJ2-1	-	TGCAGTGTCCTACGGGCCGGGACAGGGGACCGCAATGAGCAGTTCTTC	CSVLRAGTGDRNEQFF
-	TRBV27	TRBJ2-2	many	TGTGCCAGCAGTTTATTTGACAGTTACACCGGGGAGCTGTTTTTT	CASSLFDSYTGELFF
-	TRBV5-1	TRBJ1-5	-	TGCGCCAGCAGCCAACGACCGGGGAGCAATCAGCCCCAGCATTTT	CASSQRPGSNQPQHF
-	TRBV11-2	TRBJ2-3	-	TGTGCCAGCAGCTTACCTGAATCCACAGATACGCAGTATTTT	CASSLPESTDTQYF
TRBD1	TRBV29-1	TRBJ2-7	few	TGCAGCGTTGTAACCGGGACAGGCTACGAGCAGTACTTC	CSVVTGTGYEQYF
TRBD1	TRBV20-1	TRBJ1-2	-	TGCAGTGCTAGAGCCCGACAGGGGGCTTTCCATGGCTACACCTTC	CSARARQGAFHGYTF
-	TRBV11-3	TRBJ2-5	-	TGTGCCAGCAGCGCCCTGACTCCCCGGACCCAGTACTTC	CASSALTPRTQYF
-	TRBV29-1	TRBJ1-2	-	TGCAGCGTAACCCACCACGATGGCTACACCTTC	CSVTHHDGYTF
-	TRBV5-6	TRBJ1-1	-	TGTGCCAGCAGCGCGTCTCAGATGGGGAACACTGAAGCTTTCTTT	CASSASQMGNTEAFF
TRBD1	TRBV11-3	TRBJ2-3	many	TGTGCCAGCAGCCCCAGGACAGGGTCGGAAGATACGCAGTATTTT	CASSPRTGSEDTQYF
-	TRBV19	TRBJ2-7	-	TGTGCCAGTAGTATCCGGGTCGAAAGCTCCTACGAGCAGTACTTC	CASSIRVESSYEQYF
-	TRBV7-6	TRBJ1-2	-	TGTGCCAGCAGCTTAGGACTCAGCTATGGCTACACCTTC	CASSLGLSYGYTF
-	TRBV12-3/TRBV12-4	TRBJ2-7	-	TGTGCCAGCAGTTTATGGGACCGTTACTACGAGCAGTACTTC	CASSLWDRYYEQYF
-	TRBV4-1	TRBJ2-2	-	TGCGCCAGCAGCCAAGAACCACCCGGGGAGCTGTTTTTT	CASSQEPPGELFF
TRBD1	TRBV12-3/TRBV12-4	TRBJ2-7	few	TGTGCCAGCAGTTTATCGGACAGGGTCTACGAGCAGTACTTC	CASSLSDRVYEQYF
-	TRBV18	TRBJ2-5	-	TGTGCCAGCTCACCCCCAAGACAAGACCAAGAGACCCAGTACTTC	CASSPPRQDQETQYF
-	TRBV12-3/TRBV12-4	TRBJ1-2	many	TGTGCCAGCACCGTCGTGGGGGCGGGGGGCTACACCTTC	CASTVVGAGGYTF
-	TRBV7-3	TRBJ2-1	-	TGTGCCAGCAGCTCCGTTTCCAATGAGCAGTTCTTC	CASSSVSNEQFF
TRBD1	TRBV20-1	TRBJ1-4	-	TGCAGTGCTACAGCAGGGGGAACAACTAATGAAAAACTGTTTTTT	CSATAGGTTNEKLFF
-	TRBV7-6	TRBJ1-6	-	TGTGCCAGCAGCTTGAGGGAGCGGCGATCACCCCTCCACTTT	CASSLRERRSPLHF
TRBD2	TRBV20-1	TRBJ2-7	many	TGCAGTGCTAGGGGACTAGCGGGAGACACGGGAGAGCAGTACTTC	CSARGLAGDTGEQYF
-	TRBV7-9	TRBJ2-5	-	TGTGCCAGCAGTCCCCCTGGCAGTGAAGAGACCCAGTACTTC	CASSPPGSEETQYF
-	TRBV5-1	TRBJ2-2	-	TGCGCCAGCAGCTTCCCCTGGGGACCCAAACCCGGGGAGCTGTTTTTT	CASSFPWGPKPGELFF
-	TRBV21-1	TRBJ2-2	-	TGTGCCAGCAGCAAAGCGGACAGGGGCCGGGACACCGGGGAGCTGTTTTTT	CASSKADRGRDTGELFF
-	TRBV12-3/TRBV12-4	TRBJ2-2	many	TGTGCCAGCAGTAGAGGCACCGGGGAGCTGTTTTTT	CASSRGTGELFF
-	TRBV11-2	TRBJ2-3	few	TGTGCCAGCAGCTGGCTACTAGCTGATACGCAGTATTTT	CASSWLLADTQYF
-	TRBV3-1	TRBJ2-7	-	TGTGCCAGCAGGCAAATTAGGACCGGACAGACTTTCTCCTACGAGCAGTACTTC	CASRQIRTGQTFSYEQYF
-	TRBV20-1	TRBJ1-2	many	TGCAGTGCTAGGGAGCCGGGACAAGGAGGAGGCTACACCTTC	CSAREPGQGGGYTF
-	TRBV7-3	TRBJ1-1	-	TGTGCCAGCAGCGACGTGGGGGCAGGTGAGGCTTTCTTT	CASSDVGAGEAFF
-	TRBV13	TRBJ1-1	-	TGTGCCAGCAGCTTAGGGAGGGCAGGGCTGGTGAGGAACACTGAAGCTTTCTTT	CASSLGRAGLVRNTEAFF
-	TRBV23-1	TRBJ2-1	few	TGCGCCAGCAGTCCAAGGGGAGGACTGATTGGCTCCTACAATGAGCAGTTCTTC	CASSPRGGLIGSYNEQFF
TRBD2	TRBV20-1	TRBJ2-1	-	TGCAGTGCTAGAGATTACCATCAGCGGGGGGTTAATGAGCAGTTCTTC	CSARDYHQRGVNEQFF
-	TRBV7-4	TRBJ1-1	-	TGTGCCAGCAGCTCGCAGAACACTGAAGCTTTCTTT	CASSSQNTEAFF
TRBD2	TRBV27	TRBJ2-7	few	TGTGCCAGCAGAGTGATCGGGGGGGCCCGGGAGCAGTACTTC	CASRVIGGAREQYF
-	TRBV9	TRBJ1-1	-	TGTGCCAGCAGCCCAACCTCTTACACTGAAGCTTTCTTT	CASSPTSYTEAFF
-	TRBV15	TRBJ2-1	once	TGTGCCACCAGCAAATCAGAGAGCTCCTACAATGAGCAGTTCTTC	CATSKSESSYNEQFF